This T cell receptor beta chain originates from a study of control samples from healthy donors and cancer patients. Libraries were prepared by immunoSEQ multiplex PCR; TCRdb keeps only in-frame clonotypes and omits some of them. The sample contains roughly 88,000 clones, roughly 90% of which appear only once. The germline gives CDR1 MDHEN, CDR2 SYDVKM. The length of the CDR3 is 16 residues. The V end was cut by 3 bases, the J end by 4 bases, with 17 bases between. The TCR sequence derives from a woman between 25 and 40 years old in good health. Sequencing was done on a sample of blood. The rearrangement links TRBV28 to TRBJ2-3; tentative D call: TRBD1 (6 bases). The CDR3 spells CASSLLGGRGADTQYF. The CDR3 coding sequence is TGTGCCAGCAGTTTGTTAGGTGGCAGGGGAGCAGATACGCAGTATTTT.